A single T cell receptor (beta chain) is shown here with its context. Its antigen remains unknown. This specimen belongs to a study of CD8+ T cells in alopecia areata. The study's findings and limits: Higher clonality was seen in lesional scalp than in normal scalp, especially in alopecia totalis/universalis.

Treatment meaning: oral pan-JAK inhibitor, 5-10 mg twice daily. The germline V gene encodes CDR1 MNHEY and CDR2 SVGAGI. The CDR3 length is 14 residues. Trimming cost V 5 bases and J 6 bases, with 13 bases left between them. It was cDNA, reverse transcribed from extracted RNA, that served as the sequencing template. This table comes from immunoSEQ multiplex PCR, and its TCRdb copy is limited to in-frame clones, with some not included. This sample has approximately 280,000 clones, with over 45% found just once. This receptor was taken from a human donor with alopecia areata. The chain couples TRBV6-5 to TRBJ1-4, with TRBD1 as a possible D gene (5 bases). The sequenced sample was CD4+ T cells sorted from blood, obtained at week 24, from a patient treated with tofacitinib. This CDR3 reads CASSMGRRYEKLFF. The CDR3, as DNA: TGTGCCAGCAGTATGGGACGGAGATATGAAAAACTGTTTTTT.